The T cell receptor (beta chain) under discussion was sequenced for a study of cytomegalovirus exposure and HLA in healthy donors. About the study: Earlier results showed approximately 110 million unique TCR beta sequences derived from roughly 180 million T cells.

Findings of the study overall: A later analysis showed HLA-associated TCR beta chains outstripping equally common others in clonal expansion. Cytomegalovirus association was listed for about 160 TCR beta chains. Available immune exposure information covered CMV serostatus only.

In the PCR, 60 Vbeta and 13 Jbeta primers were used. The protocol was immunoSEQ multiplex PCR, while the TCRdb copy is restricted to in-frame clones and leaves out a portion. The sample consists of fewer than 200,000 clones, around 80% of them appearing once. V shed 1 base and J 0 bases; nucleotides not matched to a gene: 11. Germline lookup yields CDR1 MGHRA and CDR2 YSYEKL. The CDR3 is made up of 21 amino acids. Concerning this clone: The antigen remains unidentified.

The specimen sequenced was PBMCs. This sequence was found in a man in his forties or fifties in good health and CMV-seronegative. The chain joins TRBV4-1 to TRBJ2-4; TRBD2 agrees at 14 bases. As DNA, the CDR3 is TGCGCCAGCAGCCAAGTCCTGACTAGCGGGAGGGCCCTTCTAGCCAAAAACATTCAGTACTTC. It codes for CASSQVLTSGRALLAKNIQYF.